Sequencing of this T cell receptor beta chain was carried out in a study of blood T cell repertoires in COVID-19. Study-level information: Material from acute and convalescent COVID-19 was sourced from the United States, Italy and Spain.

This CDR3 spans 16 amino acids. Trimming pared 4 bases from V and 0 bases from J, leaving 11 bases between. Per the germline V gene, CDR1 is SGDLS and CDR2 is YYNGEE. Per the study methods: Researchers report that nucleated cell counts were estimated from reference gene primer amplification. The repertoire was sequenced with immunoSEQ multiplex PCR; TCRdb's copy has only in-frame clones and lacks some. V and J calls plus clone size are reproduced from that table; the DNA served to infer D and trimming. The sample has around 300,000 clones, 75% to 85% seen once. This clonotype originated in a human donor in a cohort sampled during active COVID-19. Source material: peripheral blood. This rearrangement joins TRBV9 to TRBJ2-6; D is possibly TRBD2 (5 bases). The CDR3 loop reads CASSRPGLSGANVLTF. The CDR3 DNA reads TGTGCCAGCAGCCGACCCGGACTCTCTGGGGCCAACGTCCTGACTTTC.